The present T cell receptor beta chain was sequenced within a study of technical replicates of blood from a few donors. Sequencing used immunoSEQ multiplex PCR; TCRdb keeps in-frame clones, though not all of them. Here the sample spans 68,000 or so clones, 90% to 95% being singletons. In germline, CDR1 is MNHEY, CDR2 SMNVEV (reference sequence). The CDR3 loop spans 14 amino acids. Trimming at V came to 5 bases and at J to 5 bases, leaving 7 bases not matched to a gene. The J gene is TRBJ2-3, the V gene TRBV27, with TRBD1 matching 7 bases. This TCR was recovered from a human donor in good health. Some clones in this sample may be carry-over from other donors' samples. The sequencing input was PBMCs. The CDR3 DNA sequence: TGTGCCAGCAGTCCGATCTGGGACAGAGATACGCAGTATTTT. Its translation: CASSPIWDRDTQYF.